This T cell receptor beta chain was observed in a study of T cell responses to AZD1222 COVID-19 vaccine. Overall study results and limits: Only a handful of AZD1222 recipients, roughly 6 in all, had baseline seropositivity. With two AZD1222 doses given, Spike-specific TCR breadth and depth both rose. Among spike-specific TCRs, nearly half reportedly target unmutated variant regions.

Germline assignment: CDR1 LNHDA and CDR2 SQIVND (reference sequence). The length of the CDR3 is 15 residues. The ends were cut back, 7 bases at V and 6 bases at J, with 21 bases in the middle. Repertoires were generated with immunoSEQ multiplex PCR, while TCRdb's copy carries only in-frame clones and drops some. The table shows about 140,000 clones, with 80% to 95% occurring only once. As regards this clone: Its antigen is as yet unknown.

The chain combines TRBV19 with TRBJ1-2; maybe TRBD1 (6 bases). Sample: peripheral blood, taken on day 0 of AZD1222 vaccination. This TCR derives from an adult in good health. The CDR3 DNA sequence: TGTGCCAGTACCCATCGGAACCCGGGGGGCCATGGCTACACCTTC. Amino acids: CASTHRNPGGHGYTF.